A single sample gave rise to the 29 T cell receptor beta chains below, sequenced in a study of blood T cell repertoires in COVID-19 (dated by TCRdb to about 2020). Libraries were made using the immunoSEQ multiplex PCR assay. Entries here come from immuneACCESS through TCRdb and include only in-frame sequences with V and J called. Some clones fail to appear in such tables; in the studies checked, an unresolved V gene covers under half of the shortfall, and the cause of the remainder is unknown. Across this sample there are approximately 50,000 clones, with around nine tenths seen only once. Together, the top ten hold 3.9% of the sample. What was sequenced was peripheral blood. The receptors stem from a human donor in a cohort sampled during active COVID-19.

This chain joins TRBV5-1 and TRBJ2-5, with no clear D. The CDR3 runs to 15 residues. The germline gives CDR1 SGHRS, CDR2 YFSETQ. The germline V and J ends were trimmed by 4 bases and 4 bases, with 17 bases remaining between them. CDR3 DNA sequence: TGCGCCAGCAGCCCCAGCGACGGTGGAGTAGAGACCCAGTACTTC. Its protein is CASSPSDGGVETQYF. The full variable domain, rest sourced from reference TRBV5-1 and TRBJ2-5, is KAGVTQTPRYLIKTRGQQVTLSCSPISGHRSVSWYQQTPGQGLQFLFEYFSETQRNKGNFPGRFSGRQFSNSRSEMNVSTLELGDSALYLCASSPSDGGVETQYFGPGTRLLVL.

The gene calls are TRBV3-1 (or the pseudogene TRBV3-2) and TRBJ1-1, with D perhaps matching TRBD1 (6 bases). V shed 2 bases and J shed 5 bases, with 18 bases lying between them. The CDR3 has 16 residues. Germline V gene sequence: CDR1 LGHDT, CDR2 YNNKEL (reference sequence). The CDR3 region is CASSQTPGAGRTEAFF. For the CDR3, the DNA is TGTGCCAGCAGCCAAACTCCAGGGGCCGGAAGGACTGAAGCTTTCTTT.

This clone was seen only once. The V and J genes are TRBV28 and TRBJ2-7; possible D gene TRBD2, 6 bases. Germline V lookup: CDR1 MDHEN, CDR2 SYDVKM. CDR3 length: 12 residues. Between the trimmed V and J ends, which lost 10 bases and 6 bases, there was a span of 16 bases. CDR3 DNA: TGTGCCACCCAGGGCCAGGGACTCGAGCAGTACTTC. Encoded protein: CATQGQGLEQYF.

The chain has TRBV18 and TRBJ2-7; weak D call: TRBD1 (6 bases). Between the trimmed V and J ends, which lost 2 bases and 6 bases, there was a span of 17 bases. Germline V gene data show CDR1 as KGHSH and CDR2 as LQKENI. The CDR3 loop spans 15 amino acids. The DNA of the CDR3 is TGTGCCAGCTCACCATTTAACAGGGCGCGTGGCGAGCAGTACTTC. This sequence encodes CASSPFNRARGEQYF. The entire variable domain, with the rest obtained from reference TRBV18 and TRBJ2-7, is as follows: NAGVMQNPRHLVRRRGQEARLRCSPMKGHSHVYWYRQLPEEGLKFMVYLQKENIIDESGMPKERFSAEFPKEGPSILRIQQVVRGDSAAYFCASSPFNRARGEQYFGPGTRLTVT.

V gene TRBV7-9 combines with J gene TRBJ2-7; 12 bases match TRBD1. The germline CDR1 and CDR2 sequences are SEHNR and FQNEAQ (reference sequence). V trimming: 5 bases; J trimming: 4 bases; junction bases outside the gene matches: 6. The CDR3 is made up of 15 amino acids. CDR3 loop: CASSPRGQGAYEQYV. The CDR3 DNA reads as TGTGCCAGCAGCCCCCGGGGACAGGGGGCTTACGAGCAGTACGTC.

The chain employs TRBV18 and TRBJ1-4; D gene ambiguous. Looked up from germline, CDR1 is KGHSH and CDR2 is LQKENI. This CDR3 has 13 residues. Trimming took off 3 bases at V and 8 bases at J, with 10 bases between the two ends. CDR3 residues: CASSPGRGEKLFF. CDR3 DNA sequence: TGTGCCAGCTCACCGGGAAGAGGGGAAAAACTGTTTTTT.

This chain uses TRBV9 with TRBJ2-1; D not certain. CDR1 and CDR2 from the germline V gene are SGDLS and YYNGEE. The V and J ends lost 3 bases and 5 bases respectively, with 21 bases between them. The CDR3 sequence is 17 residues long. The CDR3 bases are TGTGCCAGCAGCGCGAAGAACCCGGGTCCTCGTGACAATGAGCAGTTCTTC. It encodes CASSAKNPGPRDNEQFF.

This clone was picked up one time. This chain uses TRBV3-1 (or the pseudogene TRBV3-2) with TRBJ2-7; no definite D call. The CDR3 is made up of 13 amino acids. CDR1 LGHDT and CDR2 YNNKEL come from the germline V gene (reference sequence). Trimming took 1 base from V and 3 from J, leaving 7 bases between them. In DNA, the CDR3 is TGTGCCAGCAGCCAAGGGGCACACTACGAGCAGTACTTC. This translates into CASSQGAHYEQYF.

For this clone: The junction does not match germline at one end; this may be a read error. This chain links TRBV28 with TRBJ1-1, with D tentatively TRBD1 (6 bases). This CDR3 has 13 amino acids. Per germline, CDR1 MDHEN and CDR2 SYDVKM. Here the CDR3 DNA reads TGTGCCAGCAGCCAGTGGACAGTTCTTGAAGGGTCCTTT. Amino acid sequence: CASSQWTVLEGSF.

V gene TRBV5-4 combines with J gene TRBJ2-7, with 8 bases aligning to TRBD2. The length of the CDR3 is 15 residues. Germline assignment: CDR1 SGHNT and CDR2 YYREEE (reference sequence). Trimming cost V 3 bases and J 6 bases; bases outside gene matches: 11. The CDR3 here is CASSYPGTRASEQYF. CDR3 nucleotides: TGTGCCAGCAGCTATCCCGGGACTAGGGCATCCGAGCAGTACTTC.

This chain connects TRBV11-2 to TRBJ2-1; 8 positions match TRBD2. Germline CDR1 reads SGHAT; CDR2 reads FQNNGV. The CDR3 is 15 residues long. J gave up 2 bases and V 5 bases, and 5 bases lay outside the gene matches. The CDR3 sequence is CASSPSGSTYNEQFF. DNA for the CDR3: TGTGCCAGCAGCCCGAGCGGGAGTACCTACAATGAGCAGTTCTTC.

The rearrangement uses TRBV9 and TRBJ1-3; 9 bases agree with TRBD1. This CDR3 spans 17 amino acids. Per the germline V gene, CDR1 is SGDLS and CDR2 is YYNGEE. With V trimmed by 1 base and J by 3 bases, 8 bases remained unmatched. The CDR3 DNA is TGTGCCAGCAGCGTAACACCCCGGACAGGGGATGGAAACACCATATATTTT. Protein sequence: CASSVTPRTGDGNTIYF.

The chain is built from TRBV7-8 and TRBJ2-3; TRBD2 agrees at 9 bases. CDR1 and CDR2 from the germline V gene are SGHVS and FQNEAQ. The J segment lost 6 bases and the V segment lost 3 bases, leaving 7 bases of the junction unmatched. The CDR3 is 15 residues long. In DNA form, the CDR3 reads TGTGCCAGCAGCTTTTTGGCGGGAGGGGATGATACGCAGTATTTT. It encodes CASSFLAGGDDTQYF. The full variable domain, with the rest looked up from reference TRBV7-8 and TRBJ2-3, is GAGVSQSPRYKVAKRGQDVALRCDPISGHVSLFWYQQALGQGPEFLTYFQNEAQLDKSGLPSDRFFAERPEGSVSTLKIQRTQQEDSAVYLCASSFLAGGDDTQYFGPGTRLTVL.

This chain uses TRBV18 with TRBJ2-7, with D maybe TRBD2 (5 bases). Trimming took 6 bases from V and 1 from J, leaving 7 bases between them. The CDR3 sequence is 12 residues long. Germline CDR1 reads KGHSH; CDR2 reads LQKENI. The CDR3: CASSGSSYEQYF. Here the CDR3 DNA reads TGTGCCAGCTCGGGGAGTTCCTACGAGCAGTACTTC.

The rearrangement links TRBV21-1 to TRBJ2-7; TRBD2 is taken as the D call from the table, unchecked against the DNA. TRBV21-1 represents a pseudogene. The CDR3 is made up of 14 amino acids. CDR3 coding DNA: TGTGCCAGCAGCAAACTAGCGGGAGCCTACGAGCAGTACGTC. This sequence encodes CASSKLAGAYEQYV.

The chain joins TRBV28 to TRBJ2-7; 7 nucleotides line up with TRBD1. This CDR3 has 15 amino acids. The germline V gene has CDR1 MDHEN and CDR2 SYDVKM. The V and J ends lost 5 bases and 5 bases, in that order; junction bases with no gene match: 12. CDR3 nucleotides: TGTGCCAGCAGTGGAACAGGGGTGACCCGGAACGAGCAGTACTTC. Protein: CASSGTGVTRNEQYF.

The rearrangement joins TRBV2 to TRBJ1-1; no clear D. V shed 1 base and J shed 4 bases, with 7 bases lying between them. The CDR3 is 13 residues long. Per germline, CDR1 SNHLY and CDR2 FYNNEI. The CDR3 loop reads CASSEGTGTEAFF. The CDR3 nucleotides read TGTGCCAGCAGTGAAGGAACGGGCACTGAAGCTTTCTTT.

The chain recombines TRBV18 with TRBJ1-1; 9 bases align to TRBD1. Germline trimming cut 4 bases from V and 6 bases from J; bases unmatched to any gene: 3. Looked up from germline, CDR1 is KGHSH and CDR2 is LQKENI. The CDR3 is 13 residues long. CDR3 DNA sequence: TGTGCCAGCTCACGTGACAGGGGGGCTGAAGCTTTCTTT. Its translation: CASSRDRGAEAFF. The full variable domain, rest sourced from reference TRBV18 and TRBJ1-1, is NAGVMQNPRHLVRRRGQEARLRCSPMKGHSHVYWYRQLPEEGLKFMVYLQKENIIDESGMPKERFSAEFPKEGPSILRIQQVVRGDSAAYFCASSRDRGAEAFFGQGTRLTVV.

The sample holds a few counts of this clone. The chain joins TRBV24-1 to TRBJ2-5, with 9 bases identical to TRBD1. The CDR3 runs 15 residues. Losses at the gene ends were 1 base for V and 5 bases for J; bases not matched to a gene: 4. CDR1 and CDR2 (germline): KGHDR, SFDVKD. The chain's CDR3 is CATSDFDRGYETQYF. The CDR3 region has the DNA TGTGCCACCAGTGATTTTGACAGGGGGTACGAGACCCAGTACTTC.

As DNA, the CDR3 is TGTGCCAGCAGCTTATTTAGCGGGAGTATGAATACGCAGTATTTT. As protein: CASSLFSGSMNTQYF. This chain connects TRBV7-3 to TRBJ2-3; 9 positions match TRBD2. The CDR3 is 15 residues long. CDR1 is SGHTA and CDR2 is FQGTGA in the germline V gene. The trim removed 2 bases at V and 7 bases at J, leaving 7 bases unmatched. Together with reference TRBV7-3 and TRBJ2-3, the CDR3 gives the full variable domain: GAGVSQTPSNKVTEKGKYVELRCDPISGHTALYWYRQSLGQGPEFLIYFQGTGAADDSGLPNDRFFAVRPEGSVSTLKIQRTERGDSAVYLCASSLFSGSMNTQYFGPGTRLTVL.

The CDR3 nucleotides read TGTGCCAGCAAGGGTGGGGGGGGTAGCAATCAGCCCCAGCATTTT. Amino acids: CASKGGGGSNQPQHF. This chain joins TRBV7-2 and TRBJ1-5, with D possibly TRBD1 on 5 matching bases. Trimming stripped 7 bases from V and 0 bases from J, with 13 bases between. The CDR3 contains 15 residues. CDR1 and CDR2 (germline): SGHTA, FQGNSA.

The rearrangement links TRBV6-6 to TRBJ2-7; 11 bases fit TRBD2. The CDR3 contains 15 residues. J was trimmed by 0 bases and V by 6 bases; bases with no gene match: 4. Germline V gene data show CDR1 as MNHNY and CDR2 as SVGAGI (reference sequence). The CDR3: CASSLTSGSSYEQYF. The CDR3 region has the DNA TGTGCCAGCAGCTTAACTAGCGGGAGCTCCTACGAGCAGTACTTC.

J is TRBJ2-1 and V is TRBV2, with 7 nucleotides matching TRBD2. The junction had 6 bases not matched to a gene; V was cut back by 0 bases and J by 4 bases. CDR1 and CDR2 from the germline V gene are SNHLY and FYNNEI. The CDR3 is made up of 16 amino acids. This chain's CDR3 is CASSEAGGRVYNEQFF. CDR3 DNA: TGTGCCAGCAGTGAAGCCGGGGGGAGGGTTTACAATGAGCAGTTCTTC.

The CDR3 is CASTQVGGRSYEQYF. DNA of the CDR3: TGTGCCAGCACCCAGGTGGGCGGGAGGTCCTACGAGCAGTACTTC. This chain connects TRBV28 to TRBJ2-7; 8 bases are shared with TRBD2. The germline gives CDR1 MDHEN, CDR2 SYDVKM. The trim removed 7 bases at V and 1 base at J, leaving 9 bases unmatched. The CDR3 extends over 15 amino acids.

The chain combines TRBV28 with TRBJ2-3, with a possible D match to TRBD1 (5 bases). Germline loops: CDR1 MDHEN, CDR2 SYDVKM. Trimming shortened V by 6 bases and J by 2 bases, and 18 bases separated the two germline ends. The CDR3 length is 16 residues. CDR3 sequence (DNA): TGTGCCAGCAGCCTCTACGGGCAGGGTCTCACAGATACGCAGTATTTT. Amino acids: CASSLYGQGLTDTQYF.

This rearrangement joins TRBV5-4 to TRBJ1-1, with D tentatively TRBD1 (5 bases). The germline V and J ends were trimmed by 1 base and 3 bases, with 7 bases remaining between them. Germline assignment: CDR1 SGHNT and CDR2 YYREEE (reference sequence). This CDR3 contains 13 residues. The chain's CDR3 is CASSLPGDTEAFF. The CDR3 nucleotides are TGTGCCAGCAGCTTGCCGGGGGACACTGAAGCTTTCTTT.

The chain joins TRBV6-1 to TRBJ1-6; 8 nucleotides agree with TRBD1. The V gene end was trimmed by 2 bases and the J gene end by 10 bases; junction bases not matched to a gene: 10. In germline, CDR1 is MNHNS, CDR2 SASEGT. The CDR3 runs 16 residues. CDR3 nucleotide sequence: TGTGCCAGCAGTGAAAGTATAGACAGGGGAGTCTCACCCCTCCACTTT. Its translation: CASSESIDRGVSPLHF.

The V gene is TRBV10-3, the J gene TRBJ1-1; D gene ambiguous. Germline V lookup: CDR1 ENHRY, CDR2 SYGVKD. The V and J ends lost 7 bases and 2 bases respectively, with 11 bases between them. The CDR3 covers 13 residues. CDR3 loop: CAINLGGNTEAFF. CDR3 DNA sequence: TGTGCCATCAATCTAGGCGGTAACACTGAAGCTTTCTTT.

The chain carries TRBV1 and TRBJ2-7; the D call in the table, TRBD2, was not verified against the DNA. TRBV1 counts as a pseudogene. The CDR3 is 15 amino acids. CDR3 region: CTSSQGAGGSYEQYV. CDR3 bases: TGCACCAGCAGCCAAGGCGCGGGAGGGTCTTACGAGCAGTACGTC.